This entry lists 7 T cell receptor beta chains sequenced from one sample in a study of blood T cell repertoires in COVID-19. Assay: immunoSEQ multiplex PCR; the TCRdb copy retains only in-frame clones and omits some. This table holds some 48,000 clones, roughly four fifths found once. The sample comprised peripheral blood. The origin of the receptors is a human donor in a cohort sampled during active COVID-19.

The genes are TRBV6-5 and TRBJ1-1, with a tentative D call TRBD1 (5 bases). V dropped 0 bases and J dropped 1 base, with 12 bases sitting between them. The CDR3 consists of 16 residues. From germline, CDR1 is MNHEY and CDR2 SVGAGI. The CDR3 DNA is TGTGCCAGCAGTTACTCGTGGGGCAGTGGGAACACTGAAGCTTTCTTT. This codes for CASSYSWGSGNTEAFF.

This chain links TRBV21-1 with TRBJ1-1; no DNA check was done on the table's D call, TRBD1. TRBV21-1 is a pseudogene locus. The CDR3 has 14 residues. The CDR3 region has the DNA TGTGCCAGCAGCAAAAGGCAGGGGTGTACTGAAGCTTTCTTT. This gives the protein CASSKRQGCTEAFF.

The chain links TRBV5-4 to TRBJ2-5; TRBD2 matches 12 bases. This CDR3 has 16 residues. Germline CDR1 is SGHNT and CDR2 is YYREEE (reference sequence). V lost 3 bases to trimming and J lost 1 base; unmatched junction nucleotides: 4. The CDR3 DNA is TGTGCCAGCAGCTCCCGACTAGCGGGGGCCCAAGAGACCCAGTACTTC. Protein product: CASSSRLAGAQETQYF.

This clone was counted a few times. DNA for the CDR3: TGTGCCAGCAGTTACCTCGCACAGGGGGCTGAAGCTTTCTTT. Protein sequence: CASSYLAQGAEAFF. The chain combines TRBV6-5 with TRBJ1-1; 8 bases agree with TRBD1. Looked up from germline, CDR1 is MNHEY and CDR2 is SVGAGI. The CDR3 totals 14 residues. V shed 2 bases and J 6 bases; nucleotides not matched to a gene: 5.

The V gene is TRBV12-3 or TRBV12-4, the J gene TRBJ1-4; D remains unclear. The CDR3 has 13 amino acids. Trimming took off 7 bases at V and 4 bases at J, with 10 bases between the two ends. As DNA, the CDR3 is TGTGCCAGCAAGAACGCACTTAATGAAAAACTGTTTTTT. Translated, it gives CASKNALNEKLFF.

The rearrangement links TRBV5-1 to TRBJ2-4; D uncertain. The CDR3 totals 16 residues. Trimming left V 4 bases short and J 0 bases short, with 14 bases between. Germline V gene sequence: CDR1 SGHRS, CDR2 YFSETQ. The chain's CDR3 is CASSTDTTSAKNIQYF. CDR3 in DNA: TGCGCCAGCAGCACCGACACGACATCAGCCAAAAACATTCAGTACTTC.

The chain has TRBV5-1 and TRBJ2-1; no clear D. From germline, CDR1 is SGHRS and CDR2 YFSETQ. Trimming stripped 4 bases from V and 9 bases from J, with 8 bases between. The CDR3 spans 11 residues. This chain's CDR3 is CASSLASEQFF. The CDR3 coding sequence is TGCGCCAGCAGCCTTGCTAGTGAGCAGTTCTTC.